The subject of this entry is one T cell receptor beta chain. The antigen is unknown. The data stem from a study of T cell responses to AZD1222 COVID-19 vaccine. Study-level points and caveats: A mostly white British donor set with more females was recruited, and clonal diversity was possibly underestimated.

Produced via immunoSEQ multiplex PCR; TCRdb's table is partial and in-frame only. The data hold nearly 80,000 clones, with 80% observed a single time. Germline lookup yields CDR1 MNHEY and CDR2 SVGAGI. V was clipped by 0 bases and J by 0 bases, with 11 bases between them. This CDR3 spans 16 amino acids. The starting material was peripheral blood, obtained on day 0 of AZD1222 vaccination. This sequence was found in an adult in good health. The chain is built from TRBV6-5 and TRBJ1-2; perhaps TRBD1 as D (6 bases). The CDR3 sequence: CASSYSPWTANYGYTF. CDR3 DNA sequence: TGTGCCAGCAGTTACTCCCCGTGGACAGCTAACTATGGCTACACCTTC.